This TCR beta chain emerged from a study of PD-1 blockade in classical Hodgkin lymphoma. Study context: Treatment was intravenous nivolumab, 3 mg/kg every 2 weeks, until progression.

Patients all relapsed after autologous stem cell transplantation, and there was variation in brentuximab vedotin exposure. Classification of best responses gave complete response, partial response or progressive disease. Overall study results and limits: Patients excluded were those beginning nivolumab under 1 year after ASCT. Reported findings placed baseline TCR diversity lower in newly diagnosed patients (compared with healthy donors).

Only in-frame clones appear in the TCRdb table, and some are missing; sequencing was by immunoSEQ multiplex PCR. The sample gives roughly 150,000 clones, about four fifths of which show up once; 9.2% is in the top ten. Comment on this clone: Its cognate antigen is unknown.

The sequencing here drew on peripheral blood mononuclear cells (PBMCs), taken before the second cycle of nivolumab. This clonotype originated in a human donor with classical Hodgkin lymphoma.

The CDR3 protein is CASSLWGSGEGYTF. CDR3 DNA sequence: TGTGCCAGCAGTTTATGGGGGTCGGGGGAAGGCTACACCTTC. This chain joins TRBV28 and TRBJ1-2; possibly TRBD1 for D (5 bases). V shed 0 bases and J shed 8 bases, with 13 bases lying between them. The CDR3 covers 14 residues. Germline CDR1 and CDR2: MDHEN and SYDVKM.